These 26 T cell receptor beta chains were all obtained from the same sample, sequenced in a study of T cells expressing NK-cell markers. TCRdb re-called the 5' RACE reads and catalogs CDR3 proteins one per entry, DNA excluded. Recorded for this sample: about 15,000 distinct CDR3 sequences. The specimen sequenced was blood T cells: a sorted CD56 or NKG2C T cell subset, CD4+ or CD8+ T cells, or bulk PBMC T cells (not recorded which). The receptors were gathered from a man aged 18-70 years in good health.

The rearrangement uses TRBV5-1 and TRBJ1-6; checking the TCRdb D call of TRBD1 is not possible without DNA. The CDR3 loop spans 14 amino acids. Germline CDR1 reads SGHRS; CDR2 reads YFSETQ. This chain's CDR3 is CASSLTGKDSPLHF.

This chain connects TRBV9 to TRBJ2-3; TCRdb names TRBD1, which stays unverified in the absence of DNA. Looked up from germline, CDR1 is SGDLS and CDR2 is YYNGEE. The CDR3 extends over 18 amino acids. The CDR3 here is CASTEDGGVFKSTDTQYF. The whole variable domain, remainder taken from reference TRBV9 and TRBJ2-3, is DSGVTQTPKHLITATGQRVTLRCSPRSGDLSVYWYQQSLDQGLQFLIQYYNGEERAKGNILERFSAQQFPDLHSELNLSSLELGDSALYFCASTEDGGVFKSTDTQYFGPGTRLTVL.

The gene calls are TRBV12-3 or TRBV12-4 and TRBJ1-5; as DNA is missing, the TRBD1 call by TCRdb cannot be tested. The CDR3 is 16 amino acids. The CDR3 loop is CASSIYGTGENQPQHF.

This chain uses TRBV12-3 or TRBV12-4 with TRBJ1-1; TCRdb names TRBD1, which stays unverified in the absence of DNA. The CDR3 runs to 15 residues. CDR3 residues: CASSSHRGGLSEAFF.

The chain employs TRBV5-4 and TRBJ2-7. The CDR3 runs 12 residues. CDR1 and CDR2 (germline): SGHNT, YYREEE (reference sequence). This chain's CDR3 is CASSDNPYEQYF.

The genes are TRBV5-1 and TRBJ2-5; the D call of TRBD1 rests on TCRdb alone, since no DNA is present to check it. This CDR3 is 15 amino acids long. CDR1 and CDR2 (germline): SGHRS, YFSETQ. CDR3 amino acids: CASSLERGGGETQYF.

The V gene is TRBV6-1, the J gene TRBJ2-7; checking the TCRdb D call of TRBD2 is not possible without DNA. Germline CDR1 reads MNHNS; CDR2 reads SASEGT. The CDR3 spans 13 residues. CDR3 sequence reads: CASTSSGEHEQYF.

The CDR3 here is CASSLRRLAYGYTF. The genes are TRBV12-3 or TRBV12-4 and TRBJ1-2. There are 14 residues in the CDR3.

V and J are TRBV5-1 and TRBJ2-2; TCRdb calls TRBD2, which cannot be checked without DNA. Germline V CDR1 and CDR2: SGHRS, YFSETQ. The CDR3 has 14 amino acids. CDR3 amino acids: CASRSQGGTGELFF.

The chain recombines TRBV18 with TRBJ1-5; lacking DNA, the TRBD1 call made by TCRdb goes unchecked. CDR1 KGHSH and CDR2 LQKENI come from the germline V gene. The CDR3 runs to 15 residues. This CDR3 reads CASSPGGTSNQPQHF.

This chain links TRBV28 with TRBJ1-2. This CDR3 has 14 residues. Germline V gene sequence: CDR1 MDHEN, CDR2 SYDVKM. CDR3 region: CASSLQSGNYGYTF.

V gene TRBV25-1 combines with J gene TRBJ2-1; TCRdb selects TRBD1, and the lack of DNA leaves this call unchecked. Germline CDR1 reads MGHDK; CDR2 reads SYGVNS. This CDR3 contains 18 residues. CDR3 residues: CASKGQGEAGGHYNEQFF.

The V and J genes are TRBV5-6 and TRBJ2-1. The CDR3 extends over 13 amino acids. Germline V gives CDR1 SGHDT, CDR2 YYEEEE. This chain's CDR3 is CASYGLPDNEQFF. The whole variable domain, filled in from reference TRBV5-6 and TRBJ2-1, reads DAGVTQSPTHLIKTRGQQVTLRCSPKSGHDTVSWYQQALGQGPQFIFQYYEEEERQRGNFPDRFSGHQFPNYSSELNVNALLLGDSALYLCASYGLPDNEQFFGPGTRLTVL.

The chain has TRBV5-6 and TRBJ1-1; TCRdb returns TRBD1, unconfirmable since there is no DNA. The CDR3 spans 13 residues. Germline assignment: CDR1 SGHDT and CDR2 YYEEEE. Here the CDR3 reads CASSPRGITEAFF.

The chain joins TRBV20-1 to TRBJ2-7; TCRdb's D gene call, TRBD1, goes unchecked for lack of DNA. CDR1 and CDR2 from the germline V gene are DFQATT and SNEGSKA (reference sequence). The CDR3 runs to 15 residues. The CDR3 is CSARDQTGISYEQYF.

The chain links TRBV27 to TRBJ2-3. Looked up from germline, CDR1 is MNHEY and CDR2 is SMNVEV (reference sequence). The CDR3 is 16 residues long. The CDR3 sequence: CASSSLMPVGTDTQYF.

The chain joins TRBV20-1 to TRBJ2-2; TCRdb picks TRBD1, but there is no DNA to check that call. Germline-derived CDR1 and CDR2 are DFQATT and SNEGSKA (reference sequence). CDR3 length equals 14 residues. CDR3 region: CSAPKDRANGELFF.

The rearrangement links TRBV5-5 to TRBJ2-7; no DNA is available, so the TRBD2 call from TCRdb remains unchecked. This CDR3 spans 15 amino acids. CDR1 and CDR2 from the germline V gene are SGHKS and YYEKEE (reference sequence). CDR3 region: CASSLEGRGSYEQYF.

The genes are TRBV12-3 or TRBV12-4 and TRBJ1-2; the D gene TCRdb calls, TRBD1, cannot be checked with no DNA. This CDR3 is 15 amino acids long. This chain's CDR3 is CASRRPGQGRDGYTF.

The V gene is TRBV11-2, the J gene TRBJ2-5; the TCRdb D gene call, TRBD1, has no DNA to confirm it. The CDR3 runs to 14 residues. Germline-derived CDR1 and CDR2 are SGHAT and FQNNGV. CDR3 sequence: CASSLATGRETQYF.

This rearrangement joins TRBV20-1 to TRBJ2-3; TCRdb reports TRBD2, a call that lacks DNA to check it against. The CDR3 is 12 residues long. Germline values: CDR1 DFQATT, CDR2 SNEGSKA (reference sequence). CDR3 amino acids: CSPGLSTDTQYF.

The rearrangement links TRBV10-3 to TRBJ2-7; TCRdb calls TRBD2, which cannot be checked without DNA. The CDR3 contains 13 residues. The germline CDR1 and CDR2 sequences are ENHRY and SYGVKD. CDR3: CANSQREAYEQYF.

This chain connects TRBV9 to TRBJ2-5. CDR3 length equals 15 residues. Germline CDR1 reads SGDLS; CDR2 reads YYNGEE. The CDR3 here is CASSVGTTYQETQYF.

The rearrangement uses TRBV29-1 and TRBJ2-3. In germline, CDR1 is SQVTM, CDR2 ANQGSEA. This CDR3 region has 12 residues. This CDR3 reads CSVKTTTDTQYF.

This clonotype is classed as medium-sized by frequency. The chain employs TRBV15 and TRBJ2-7; absent DNA, TCRdb's TRBD2 call cannot be checked. Germline V gene lookup returns CDR1 LNHNV and CDR2 YYDKDF (reference sequence). CDR3 length equals 15 residues. The CDR3 here is CATSRGGLASDEQYF.

The gene calls are TRBV3-1 and TRBJ2-4; with no DNA, the TCRdb D assignment of TRBD1 cannot be verified. Germline CDR1 is LGHDT and CDR2 is YNNKEL (reference sequence). This CDR3 is 16 amino acids long. CDR3 sequence: CASSTRTGSYGNIQYF. Full variable domain (missing parts from reference TRBV3-1 and TRBJ2-4): DTAVSQTPKYLVTQMGNDKSIKCEQNLGHDTMYWYKQDSKKFLKIMFSYNNKELIINETVPNRFSPKSPDKAHLNLHINSLELGDSAVYFCASSTRTGSYGNIQYFGAGTRLSVL.